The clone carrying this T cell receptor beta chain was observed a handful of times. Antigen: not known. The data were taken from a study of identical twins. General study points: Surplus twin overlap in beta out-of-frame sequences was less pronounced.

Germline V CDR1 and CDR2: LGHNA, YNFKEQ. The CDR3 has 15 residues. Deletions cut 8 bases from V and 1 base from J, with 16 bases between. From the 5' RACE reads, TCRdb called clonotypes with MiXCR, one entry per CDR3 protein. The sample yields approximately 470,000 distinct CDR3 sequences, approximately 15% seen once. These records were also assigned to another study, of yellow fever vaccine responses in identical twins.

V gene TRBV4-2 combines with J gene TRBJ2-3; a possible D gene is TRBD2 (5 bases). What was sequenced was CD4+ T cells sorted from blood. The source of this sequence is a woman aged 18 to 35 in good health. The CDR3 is CASVEGPEGTDTQYF. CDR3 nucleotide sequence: TGTGCCAGCGTCGAAGGTCCGGAGGGCACAGATACGCAGTATTTT.